The 30 T cell receptor beta chains listed next were all sequenced from one sample in a study of blood T cell repertoires in COVID-19. TCRdb's copy holds only in-frame clones and misses some; the assay was immunoSEQ multiplex PCR. The data show approximately 120,000 clones, with roughly four fifths seen just once and 17% held by the top ten. Sequencing was performed on peripheral blood. The receptors come from a man aged 30 to 45 with COVID-19, enrolled during active disease.

V usage is TRBV6-5 and J usage is TRBJ2-3, with 9 bases lining up with TRBD1. From germline, CDR1 is MNHEY and CDR2 SVGAGI. V gave up 9 bases and J gave up 6 bases; unmatched junction bases: 7. The length of the CDR3 is 13 residues. The CDR3 DNA is TGTGCCAGGGGACAGGGAGGATGGGATACGCAGTATTTT. This sequence encodes CARGQGGWDTQYF.

This clone was recorded many times. The chain joins TRBV7-9 to TRBJ2-7; the D gene is possibly TRBD2 (5 bases). The V and J ends lost 1 base and 9 bases respectively, with 7 bases between them. Per the germline V gene, CDR1 is SEHNR and CDR2 is FQNEAQ (reference sequence). This CDR3 contains 11 residues. This CDR3 reads CASSLGTVQYF. As DNA, the CDR3 is TGTGCCAGCAGCTTAGGGACTGTGCAGTACTTC.

The chain couples TRBV7-9 to TRBJ2-5; 8 bases fit TRBD1. Trimming removed 5 bases from V and 1 base from J; junction bases left unmatched: 3. CDR1 is SEHNR and CDR2 is FQNEAQ in the germline V gene (reference sequence). CDR3 length equals 14 residues. In nucleotides, the CDR3 is TGTGCCAGCAGCACCGACAGGGGCCAAGAGACCCAGTACTTC. This sequence encodes CASSTDRGQETQYF.

The chain has TRBV25-1 and TRBJ2-7; D perhaps matches TRBD2 (5 bases). Germline V gene sequence: CDR1 MGHDK, CDR2 SYGVNS. This CDR3 has 14 amino acids. Between the trimmed V and J ends, which lost 1 base and 6 bases, there was a span of 13 bases. CDR3 in amino acids: CASSESGERTEQYF. CDR3 bases: TGTGCCAGCAGTGAATCGGGTGAGCGGACCGAGCAGTACTTC.

This rearrangement joins TRBV15 to TRBJ2-3, with D tentatively TRBD1 (5 bases). The germline CDR1 and CDR2 sequences are LNHNV and YYDKDF (reference sequence). CDR3 size: 12 residues. V lost 4 bases, J lost 3 bases, and 5 bases lay in between. CDR3 amino acids: CATSTGTDTQYF. CDR3 nucleotides: TGTGCCACCAGCACAGGGACAGATACGCAGTATTTT.

The V and J genes are TRBV7-9 and TRBJ2-1; D remains unclear. CDR1 SEHNR and CDR2 FQNEAQ come from the germline V gene (reference sequence). The CDR3 contains 12 residues. Trimming shortened V by 4 bases and J by 7 bases, and 8 bases separated the two germline ends. CDR3 region: CASSSLENEQFF. CDR3 in DNA: TGTGCCAGCAGCTCACTGGAGAATGAGCAGTTCTTC.

This clone turned up a few times. The J gene is TRBJ2-1, the V gene TRBV14; tentative D call: TRBD2 (6 bases). Trimming cost V 1 base and J 9 bases, with 16 bases left between them. This CDR3 has 15 amino acids. From germline, CDR1 is SGHDN and CDR2 FVKESK. This chain's CDR3 is CASSQGGTSWGEQFF. In DNA form, the CDR3 reads TGTGCCAGCAGCCAAGGTGGGACTTCCTGGGGTGAGCAGTTCTTC. Complete variable domain (other parts from reference TRBV14 and TRBJ2-1): EAGVTQFPSHSVIEKGQTVTLRCDPISGHDNLYWYRRVMGKEIKFLLHFVKESKQDESGMPNNRFLAERTGGTYSTLKVQPAELEDSGVYFCASSQGGTSWGEQFFGPGTRLTVL.

The V gene is TRBV12-5, the J gene TRBJ1-1, with 8 positions matching TRBD1. Germline CDR1 LGHNT, CDR2 FRNRAP. The V segment lost 3 bases and the J segment 4 bases; nucleotides outside the gene matches: 7. The CDR3 is 15 amino acids. The CDR3 loop is CASGLKQGGATEAFF. CDR3 sequence (DNA): TGTGCTAGTGGTTTAAAACAGGGGGGGGCCACTGAAGCTTTCTTT.

The rearrangement joins TRBV19 to TRBJ2-2, with 9 bases matching TRBD1. Germline values: CDR1 LNHDA, CDR2 SQIVND (reference sequence). CDR3 length: 16 amino acids. V was clipped by 5 bases and J by 6 bases; unmatched bases: 10. In DNA form, the CDR3 reads TGTGCCAGTAGTCCCGGGACAGGGTTTGGGGCCGGGGAGCTGTTTTTT. It is translated as CASSPGTGFGAGELFF.

The chain recombines TRBV10-3 with TRBJ2-1, with 8 bases aligning to TRBD1. The V gene end was trimmed by 5 bases and the J gene end by 6 bases; junction bases not matched to a gene: 9. Germline loops: CDR1 ENHRY, CDR2 SYGVKD. CDR3 size: 15 residues. The CDR3: CAISSGQGEFNEQFF. CDR3 in DNA: TGTGCCATCAGTTCTGGACAGGGAGAATTCAATGAGCAGTTCTTC.

This rearrangement joins TRBV4-1 to TRBJ1-1; weak D call: TRBD1 (5 bases). The germline CDR1 and CDR2 sequences are MGHRA and YSYEKL. V was shortened by 1 base and J by 3 bases, with 9 bases between the two germline ends. This CDR3 contains 14 residues. This CDR3 reads CASSQVRGYTEAFF. CDR3 coding DNA: TGCGCCAGCAGCCAAGTTCGGGGGTACACTGAAGCTTTCTTT.

The rearrangement joins TRBV7-9 to TRBJ1-5, with TRBD1 matching 8 bases. V was clipped by 5 bases and J by 0 bases; unmatched bases: 3. Germline CDR1 SEHNR, CDR2 FQNEAQ (reference sequence). The CDR3 length is 15 residues. The CDR3 DNA follows: TGTGCCAGCAGCCGGACAGGGACTAGCAATCAGCCCCAGCATTTT. It specifies CASSRTGTSNQPQHF. The variable domain in full, with the rest retrieved from reference TRBV7-9 and TRBJ1-5, is DTGVSQNPRHKITKRGQNVTFRCDPISEHNRLYWYRQTLGQGPEFLTYFQNEAQLEKSRLLSDRFSAERPKGSFSTLEIQRTEQGDSAMYLCASSRTGTSNQPQHFGDGTRLSIL.

This clone was detected many times. The chain couples TRBV7-8 to TRBJ2-7, with 10 bases matching TRBD1. The CDR3 covers 16 residues. CDR1 and CDR2 (germline): SGHVS, FQNEAQ. After removal of 5 bases from V and 2 bases from J, the junction contained 9 bases not matched to a gene. CDR3 sequence (DNA): TGTGCCAGCAGCATTTCCTCCGGGACAGGGGCCTACGAGCAGTACTTC. It translates to CASSISSGTGAYEQYF. The entire variable domain, with the rest obtained from reference TRBV7-8 and TRBJ2-7, is as follows: GAGVSQSPRYKVAKRGQDVALRCDPISGHVSLFWYQQALGQGPEFLTYFQNEAQLDKSGLPSDRFFAERPEGSVSTLKIQRTQQEDSAVYLCASSISSGTGAYEQYFGPGTRLTVT.

The rearrangement links TRBV9 to TRBJ1-2, with D perhaps matching TRBD1 (6 bases). Germline CDR1 SGDLS, CDR2 YYNGEE. V was trimmed by 0 bases and J by 8 bases, leaving 14 bases between them. This CDR3 comprises 14 residues. In nucleotides, the CDR3 is TGTGCCAGCAGCGTAGGCGGCGGGGGCAACGGCTACACCTTC. The encoded protein is CASSVGGGGNGYTF. Based on the CDR3 plus reference TRBV9 and TRBJ1-2, the full variable domain is DSGVTQTPKHLITATGQRVTLRCSPRSGDLSVYWYQQSLDQGLQFLIQYYNGEERAKGNILERFSAQQFPDLHSELNLSSLELGDSALYFCASSVGGGGNGYTFGSGTRLTVV.

The chain combines TRBV13 with TRBJ2-2, with D perhaps matching TRBD2 (6 bases). CDR3 length: 15 residues. The germline V and J ends were trimmed by 0 bases and 4 bases, with 9 bases remaining between them. The germline V gene encodes CDR1 PRHDT and CDR2 FYEKMQ (reference sequence). Here the CDR3 DNA reads TGTGCCAGCAGCTTAGGGACTAGGAGCACCGGGGAGCTGTTTTTT. Encoded protein: CASSLGTRSTGELFF.

The rearrangement links TRBV19 to TRBJ1-2, with D possibly being TRBD1 (6 bases). The germline V and J ends were trimmed by 8 bases and 0 bases, with 10 bases remaining between them. The CDR3 spans 13 residues. Germline CDR1 reads LNHDA; CDR2 reads SQIVND (reference sequence). The CDR3 DNA sequence: TGTGCCAGTTGGGACACCACTAACTATGGCTACACCTTC. Protein sequence: CASWDTTNYGYTF.

In this sample, this clone turned up a few times. The chain has TRBV3-1 (or the pseudogene TRBV3-2) and TRBJ2-5; a weak D match, TRBD2 (6 bases). Trimming took 3 bases from V and 7 from J, leaving 12 bases between them. This CDR3 has 13 amino acids. The V gene's germline CDR1 is LGHDT and CDR2 YNNKEL (reference sequence). The CDR3 here is CASSQEGSGTQYF. The CDR3 region has the DNA TGTGCCAGCAGCCAGGAGGGGAGTGGGACCCAGTACTTC.

The V call is TRBV27, the J call TRBJ1-1; a possible D gene is TRBD1 (5 bases). The germline V gene has CDR1 MNHEY and CDR2 SMNVEV (reference sequence). Trimming took off 6 bases at V and 1 base at J, with 9 bases between the two ends. This CDR3 spans 13 amino acids. The CDR3 DNA follows: TGTGCCAGCAGGGGGCGGCGGAACACTGAAGCTTTCTTT. The encoded protein is CASRGRRNTEAFF.

The sample holds one count of this clone. V and J are TRBV28 and TRBJ1-2; 9 nucleotides agree with TRBD1. J was trimmed by 7 bases and V by 6 bases; bases with no gene match: 6. There are 13 residues in the CDR3. CDR1 MDHEN and CDR2 SYDVKM come from the germline V gene. CDR3 protein: CASSLTGGSGYTF. CDR3 sequence (DNA): TGTGCCAGCAGCCTTACAGGGGGCTCTGGCTACACCTTC.

The J gene is TRBJ1-5, the V gene TRBV4-2, with 8 positions matching TRBD1. The V segment lost 1 base and the J segment 3 bases; nucleotides outside the gene matches: 14. The CDR3 contains 19 residues. CDR1 is LGHNA and CDR2 is YNFKEQ in the germline V gene. CDR3 in DNA: TGTGCCAGCAGCCAAGTTTTCGACAGGGGTGCCCTTTTCAATCAGCCCCAGCATTTT. Its translation: CASSQVFDRGALFNQPQHF.

This chain uses TRBV7-9 with TRBJ2-3, with D possibly TRBD2 on 6 matching bases. Germline CDR1 is SEHNR and CDR2 is FQNEAQ (reference sequence). V gave up 5 bases and J gave up 8 bases, with 20 bases separating them. The CDR3 runs 15 residues. The CDR3 nucleotides are TGTGCCAGCAGCGTGGGGACGGGAGTCCGAGTTACGCAGTATTTT. It translates to CASSVGTGVRVTQYF. Together with reference TRBV7-9 and TRBJ2-3, the CDR3 gives the full variable domain: DTGVSQNPRHKITKRGQNVTFRCDPISEHNRLYWYRQTLGQGPEFLTYFQNEAQLEKSRLLSDRFSAERPKGSFSTLEIQRTEQGDSAMYLCASSVGTGVRVTQYFGPGTRLTVL.

The J gene is TRBJ1-6, the V gene TRBV21-1; the D segment call TRBD1 is taken from the table without a DNA check. TRBV21-1 is a pseudogene locus. The CDR3 runs 16 residues. The CDR3, as DNA: TGTGCCAGCAGTTCAAAAGGCTACAGTTATAATTCACCCCTCCACTTT. Its translation: CASSSKGYSYNSPLHF.

The count of this clone is one. The rearrangement joins TRBV19 to TRBJ2-1; D is ambiguous. Deletions cut 5 bases from V and 7 bases from J, with 15 bases between. Germline V gene sequence: CDR1 LNHDA, CDR2 SQIVND (reference sequence). This CDR3 region has 14 residues. CDR3 bases: TGTGCCAGTAGTGTCAGAAATCAGAGGAATGAGCAGTTCTTC. As protein: CASSVRNQRNEQFF.

This sequence joins TRBV3-1 (or the pseudogene TRBV3-2) and TRBJ1-3; 8 positions match TRBD1. CDR3 length equals 20 residues. Losses at the gene ends were 1 base for V and 0 bases for J; bases not matched to a gene: 14. CDR1 and CDR2 (germline): LGHDT, YNNKEL (reference sequence). Here the CDR3 DNA reads TGTGCCAGCAGCCAAGTCGGACAGGGAGGCGAGGGTTCCTCTGGAAACACCATATATTTT. As protein: CASSQVGQGGEGSSGNTIYF.

The CDR3 protein is CAWSREGEQFF. The DNA of the CDR3 is TGTGCCTGGAGTAGGGAGGGTGAGCAGTTCTTC. The chain couples TRBV30 to TRBJ2-1; TRBD2 agrees at 7 bases. The germline V gene has CDR1 GTSNPN and CDR2 SVGIG (reference sequence). The CDR3 contains 11 residues. The V segment lost 2 bases and the J segment 9 bases; nucleotides outside the gene matches: 1.

The genes are TRBV5-6 and TRBJ2-7; 9 bases are shared with TRBD1. Germline CDR1 is SGHDT and CDR2 is YYEEEE. The CDR3 spans 16 residues. J was trimmed by 7 bases and V by 4 bases; bases with no gene match: 15. CDR3 sequence: CASSPTTSRDRVEQYF. In nucleotides, the CDR3 is TGTGCCAGCAGCCCGACGACTTCCCGGGACAGGGTGGAGCAGTACTTC.

The chain employs TRBV7-2 and TRBJ2-7; maybe TRBD2 (5 bases). Trimming cost V 1 base and J 2 bases, with 15 bases left between them. The CDR3 sequence is 16 residues long. Germline V gene data show CDR1 as SGHTA and CDR2 as FQGNSA. The CDR3, as DNA: TGTGCCAGCAGCTTAGGAGGATCGTACGGGGCCTACGAGCAGTACTTC. This sequence encodes CASSLGGSYGAYEQYF.

V and J are TRBV11-2 and TRBJ1-2, with D perhaps matching TRBD1 (5 bases). V was clipped by 4 bases and J by 10 bases, with 13 bases between them. Germline V gene lookup returns CDR1 SGHAT and CDR2 FQNNGV. The CDR3 has 12 amino acids. The CDR3 coding sequence is TGTGCCAGCAGCTCAACAGGTTTTGACTACACCTTC. It is translated as CASSSTGFDYTF. The complete variable domain, with remaining parts taken from reference TRBV11-2 and TRBJ1-2, reads EAGVAQSPRYKIIEKRQSVAFWCNPISGHATLYWYQQILGQGPKLLIQFQNNGVVDDSQLPKDRFSAERLKGVDSTLKIQPAKLEDSAVYLCASSSTGFDYTFGSGTRLTVV.

J is TRBJ1-2 and V is TRBV6-5; D is possibly TRBD1 (5 bases). Germline V gene sequence: CDR1 MNHEY, CDR2 SVGAGI. This CDR3 is built from 15 residues. V was trimmed by 4 bases and J by 5 bases, leaving 17 bases between them. The CDR3 sequence is CASSFPRRDGYGYTF. The CDR3 bases are TGTGCCAGCAGTTTCCCGCGGCGGGACGGATATGGCTACACCTTC.

The rearrangement uses TRBV7-2 and TRBJ2-3; 7 bases are shared with TRBD2. This CDR3 is 17 amino acids long. J was trimmed by 1 base and V by 0 bases; bases with no gene match: 7. Germline loops: CDR1 SGHTA, CDR2 FQGNSA. DNA of the CDR3: TGTGCCAGCAGCTTAGCGGGAGGGCCTGGGGGCACAGATACGCAGTATTTT. Protein: CASSLAGGPGGTDTQYF.